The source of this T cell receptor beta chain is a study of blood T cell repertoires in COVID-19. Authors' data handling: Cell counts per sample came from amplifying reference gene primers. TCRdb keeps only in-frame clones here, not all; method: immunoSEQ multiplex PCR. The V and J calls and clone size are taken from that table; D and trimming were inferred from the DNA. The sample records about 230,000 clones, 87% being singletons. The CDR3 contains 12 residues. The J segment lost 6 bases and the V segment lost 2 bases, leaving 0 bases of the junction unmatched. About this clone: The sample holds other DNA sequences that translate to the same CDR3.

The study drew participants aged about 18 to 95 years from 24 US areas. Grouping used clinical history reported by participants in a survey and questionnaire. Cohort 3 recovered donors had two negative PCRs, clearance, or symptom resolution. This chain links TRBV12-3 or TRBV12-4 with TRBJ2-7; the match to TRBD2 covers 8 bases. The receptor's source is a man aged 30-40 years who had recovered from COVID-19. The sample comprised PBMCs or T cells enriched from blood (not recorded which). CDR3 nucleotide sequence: TGTGCCAGCAGTTTACGGGGGGGCGAGCAGTACTTC. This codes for CASSLRGGEQYF.